The rows below give T cell receptor beta chains drawn from one sample of a study of blood T cell repertoires in COVID-19. TCRdb's copy holds only in-frame clones and misses some; the assay was immunoSEQ multiplex PCR. The sample consists of about 100,000 clones, roughly 81% of them appearing once. Sequencing was done on a sample of peripheral blood. The receptors were gathered from an elderly man with COVID-19, enrolled during active disease. Both conserved end residues are trimmed from each CDR3. Expanded clones get a size class; other rows say once, few or many, or leave the size out.

. | TRBV30 | AWSLREVYGYT
. | TRBV7-9 | ASRPESRPPYDNEQF
. | TRBV5-1 | ASSLRQGRETEAF
. | TRBV23-1 | ASSHRGNTEAF
. | TRBV3-1/TRBV3-2 | ASSLIDSRTDTQY
. | TRBV10-3 | AISEGGENEKLF
. | TRBV10-2 | ASSDLSHYGYT
. | TRBV19 | ASSIAAGQGAYEQY
. | TRBV6-6 | ASTRDRGRGHEQY
once | TRBV14 | ASSYRQGWTGELF
. | TRBV14 | ASSQGRGNTDTQY
. | TRBV3-1/TRBV3-2 | ASSQVGGKNEQF
. | TRBV19 | ASTPHVNTEAF
. | TRBV5-1 | ASSLAAGQNTGELF
. | TRBV9 | ASSVSPGGWTNEKLF
once | TRBV6-5 | ASGGERETQY
. | TRBV6-1 | ASSEYLAGGMRTDTQY
. | TRBV19 | ASSPSTSGSSEQF
once | TRBV15 | ATSRDSLNYGYT
few | TRBV20-1 | SAPGQGNQF
. | TRBV18 | ASSPGNTGEGPSPLH
. | TRBV3-1/TRBV3-2 | ASSPRRGRTEAF
. | TRBV29-1 | SVSSGTGSH
. | TRBV5-4 | ASSLGLAGDARETQY